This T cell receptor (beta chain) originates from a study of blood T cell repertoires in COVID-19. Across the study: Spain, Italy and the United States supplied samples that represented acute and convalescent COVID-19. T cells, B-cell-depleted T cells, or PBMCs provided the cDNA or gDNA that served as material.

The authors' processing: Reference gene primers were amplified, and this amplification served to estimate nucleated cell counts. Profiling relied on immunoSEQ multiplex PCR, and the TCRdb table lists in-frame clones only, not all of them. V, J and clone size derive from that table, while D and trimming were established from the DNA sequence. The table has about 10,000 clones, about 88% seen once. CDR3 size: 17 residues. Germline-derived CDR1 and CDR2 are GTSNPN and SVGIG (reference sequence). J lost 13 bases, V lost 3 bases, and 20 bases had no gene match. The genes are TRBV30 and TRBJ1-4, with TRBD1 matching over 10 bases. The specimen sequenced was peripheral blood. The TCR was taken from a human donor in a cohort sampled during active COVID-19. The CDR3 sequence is CAWRSRQGARSSEGLFF. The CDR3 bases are TGTGCCTGGAGATCCCGACAGGGGGCGCGATCCTCCGAGGGACTGTTTTTT.